Listed below are T cell receptor beta chains from one sample, sequenced in a study of blood T cell repertoires in COVID-19. The method was immunoSEQ multiplex PCR; TCRdb's version includes in-frame clones alone and lacks a portion of them. The sample has 120,000 to 150,000 clones, roughly 89% seen once. Material: PBMCs or T cells enriched from blood (not recorded which). The origin of the receptors is a woman between 45 and 65 years old who had been exposed to COVID-19. Each CDR3 is given with its conserved first and last residue. A D gene is named only where the DNA matches it firmly. Rows may omit the clone size; those that give it use once, few, many or a size class.

TRBJ1-2	-	-	TRBV13	TGTGCCAGCAGCCTCGGACTCGGGGACAAGGGGCGCTATGGCTACACCTTC	CASSLGLGDKGRYGYTF
TRBJ2-5	-	TRBD2	TRBV4-2	TGTGCCAGCAGCCAAGCACCTGGGACTAGCCAAGAGACCCAGTACTTC	CASSQAPGTSQETQYF
TRBJ2-1	-	TRBD1	TRBV2	TGTGCCAGCAGAACCCGACAGGGGTCGGGGAATGAGCAGTTCTTC	CASRTRQGSGNEQFF
TRBJ1-1	-	-	TRBV12-5	TGTGCTAGTGGTTTGTGGAACACGGGGAACACTGAAGCTTTCTTT	CASGLWNTGNTEAFF
TRBJ1-1	-	TRBD1	TRBV19	TGTGCCAGTAGTATAGGGAGAATACAGGGGGCTTACACTGAAGCTTTCTTT	CASSIGRIQGAYTEAFF
TRBJ2-2	-	-	TRBV5-1	TGCGCCAGCAGCCCGTGGACTAACGCGAACACCGGGGAGCTGTTTTTT	CASSPWTNANTGELFF
TRBJ2-5	-	TRBD2	TRBV9	TGTGCCAGCACCCTTAGCGGGAGATCTTCGGAGACCCAGTACTTC	CASTLSGRSSETQYF
TRBJ1-1	-	TRBD1	TRBV3-1/TRBV3-2	TGTGCCAGCAGCCAAGAGGTCGGGACAGGGGTATTTTTCACTGAAGCTTTCTTT	CASSQEVGTGVFFTEAFF
TRBJ2-3	-	TRBD2	TRBV12-5	TGTGCTAGTGGGTTAGCGGGAGGAGGGGAGACAGATACGCAGTATTTT	CASGLAGGGETDTQYF
TRBJ2-7	-	TRBD2	TRBV13	TGTGCCAGCAGCCAGACTAGCGGGAGACTCTACGAGCAGTACTTC	CASSQTSGRLYEQYF
TRBJ2-1	-	TRBD2	TRBV7-9	TGTGCCAGCAGCTTAGGGCGGGAGAGGGAGACTGAGCAGTTCTTC	CASSLGRERETEQFF
TRBJ1-2	-	TRBD1	TRBV27	TGTGCCAGCAGTCCAACAGGGGGCTCTGGCTACACCTTC	CASSPTGGSGYTF
TRBJ1-6	-	-	TRBV6-2/TRBV6-3	TGTGCCAGCAGTCCCCGACAGGAAAGGTCCTATAATTCACCCCTCCACTTT	CASSPRQERSYNSPLHF
TRBJ2-1	-	TRBD2	TRBV5-4	TGTGCCAGCAGCTTGGACAGCGGGAGGTTCAATGAGCAGTTCTTC	CASSLDSGRFNEQFF
TRBJ1-3	-	TRBD1	TRBV25-1	TGTGCCAGCGGGGACAGGGTCTCTGGAAACACCATATATTTT	CASGDRVSGNTIYF
TRBJ1-3	-	TRBD1	TRBV6-5	TGTGCCAGCAAACAGGGGGCCTCGTCCGGAAACACCATATATTTT	CASKQGASSGNTIYF
TRBJ2-7	-	TRBD2	TRBV28	TGTGCCAGCGGTGACGGGGGGGTAGGCTCCTACGAGCAGTACTTC	CASGDGGVGSYEQYF
TRBJ1-2	-	TRBD1	TRBV19	TGTGCCAGTAGTATGCTACAGGGGGATGGCTACACCTTC	CASSMLQGDGYTF
TRBJ1-2	-	-	TRBV19	TGTGCCAGTAGTATACGGGCGGCTTCCAACAAGGGTTCTAGCGGCTACACCTTC	CASSIRAASNKGSSGYTF
TRBJ1-1	-	-	TRBV3-1/TRBV3-2	TGTGCCAGCAGCCTCCCGACAGGGAACACTGAAGCTTTCTTT	CASSLPTGNTEAFF
TRBJ2-1	many	TRBD2	TRBV6-4	TGTGCCAGCAGTGACTCAGCTAGCGGGGGGAACAATGAGCAGTTCTTC	CASSDSASGGNNEQFF
TRBJ2-1	many	TRBD2	TRBV7-6	TGTGCCAGCAGCTTTACTAGCGGGGACTACCTTCGCAACAATGAGCAGTTCTTC	CASSFTSGDYLRNNEQFF
TRBJ1-2	many	-	TRBV24-1	TGTGCCACCAGTGACATGACAGCAGTTACCTATGGCTACACCTTC	CATSDMTAVTYGYTF
TRBJ2-6	once	-	TRBV7-9	TGTGCCAGCAGCTTAGTGGGCCATCTCTCTGGGGCCAACGTCCTGACTTTC	CASSLVGHLSGANVLTF
TRBJ1-1	-	-	TRBV10-2	TGCGCCAGCACCGTGGGAGGGGAAAACACTGAAGCTTTCTTT	CASTVGGENTEAFF
TRBJ2-2	-	-	TRBV6-5	TGTGCCAGCTCGACAGACGCGAACACCGGGGAGCTGTTTTTT	CASSTDANTGELFF
TRBJ2-3	-	TRBD2	TRBV7-9	TGTGCCAGCAGCCCAGCGGGTCCTAGCGGGATGGCAGATACGCAGTATTTT	CASSPAGPSGMADTQYF
TRBJ2-7	few	-	TRBV27	TGTGCCAGCAGTCCATCTCGGGGTCCCTACGAGCAGTACTTC	CASSPSRGPYEQYF
TRBJ1-2	-	-	TRBV7-2	TGTGCCAGCAGCTTAGACGGGTTACACTATGGCTACACCTTC	CASSLDGLHYGYTF
TRBJ1-1	-	-	TRBV19	TGTGCCAGTAGTATAGGAGCACTGAACACTGAAGCTTTCTTT	CASSIGALNTEAFF
TRBJ1-2	-	-	TRBV3-1/TRBV3-2	TGTGCCAGCAGCGTTGGGGGGGCGAATGGCTACACCTTC	CASSVGGANGYTF
TRBJ2-2	-	TRBD1	TRBV24-1	TGTGCCACCAGAAACCGGGACAGGGGGCGCGATCGAAACACCGGGGAGCTGTTTTTT	CATRNRDRGRDRNTGELFF
TRBJ1-2	few	TRBD1	TRBV7-9	TGTGCCAGCAGCTTAGTTACAGGGGTCGGTAAAAACTATGGCTACACCTTC	CASSLVTGVGKNYGYTF
TRBJ2-2	-	-	TRBV7-3	TGTGCCAGCAGCTTATCCTTGCGTACCGGGGAGCTGTTTTTT	CASSLSLRTGELFF
TRBJ2-5	-	-	TRBV11-3	TGTGCCAGCAGCCGCGACAGGATCGGGGCCCAGTACTTC	CASSRDRIGAQYF
TRBJ2-1	-	-	TRBV5-5	TGTGCCAGCAGCTTGGTCTATGGAGGTGGCAATGAGCAGTTCTTC	CASSLVYGGGNEQFF
TRBJ1-1	-	-	TRBV29-1	TGCAGCGTTGCTACAGGGAGTCAGGGCACTGAAGCTTTCTTT	CSVATGSQGTEAFF
TRBJ2-1	-	-	TRBV4-3	TGCGCCAGCAGCCAAGGAGGGAATCCCGCCTATGAGCAGTTCTTC	CASSQGGNPAYEQFF
TRBJ1-4	-	-	TRBV7-2	TGTGCCAGCAGCCCGAGTTGGGTGGGGAGTGCAACTAATGAAAAACTGTTTTTT	CASSPSWVGSATNEKLFF
TRBJ1-3	few	-	TRBV7-2	TGTGCCAGCAGCTTGGGCCCCCCAGGAGGTGGAAACACCATATATTTT	CASSLGPPGGGNTIYF
TRBJ2-7	-	TRBD1	TRBV5-1	TGCGCCAGCAGCTCTACGACAGGGGATCGCTACGAGCAGTACTTC	CASSSTTGDRYEQYF
TRBJ1-1	-	-	TRBV7-6	TGTGCCAGCAGCTTAGACGGCACTGAAGCTTTCTTT	CASSLDGTEAFF